These 11 T cell receptor beta chains originate from one sample sequenced in a study of beta chain features in type 1 diabetes. The isolated RNA, all of it, was reverse transcribed, so expressed TCRB transcripts were what got sequenced. TCRdb keeps only in-frame clones here, not all; method: immunoSEQ multiplex PCR. There are 350,000 to 450,000 clones in the sample; roughly 13% occur only once, and around 0.039% lies in the top ten. What was sequenced was naive CD4+ T cells from blood. These receptors were obtained from a man aged 25-40 years in good health.

This rearrangement joins TRBV5-1 to TRBJ1-5; perhaps TRBD1 as D (5 bases). This CDR3 is built from 12 residues. The V gene's germline CDR1 is SGHRS and CDR2 YFSETQ. V lost 9 bases, J lost 4 bases, and 11 bases lay in between. The CDR3 coding sequence is TGCGCCAACCCGACAGCAAATCAGCCCCAGCATTTT. The encoded protein is CANPTANQPQHF.

This clone was seen more than once but under ten times. V is TRBV10-3 and J is TRBJ1-2; tentative D call: TRBD1 (5 bases). Trimming left V 6 bases short and J 7 bases short, with 15 bases between. The CDR3 runs 13 residues. The germline V gene has CDR1 ENHRY and CDR2 SYGVKD. As DNA, the CDR3 is TGTGCCATCAGCGGGGCCTCGGGAGGTGGCTACACCTTC. Encoded protein: CAISGASGGGYTF.

This clone was seen a handful of times. Other DNA sequences in the same sample also yield this CDR3. The CDR3 protein is CASSVAEGGYEQYF. Written as DNA, the CDR3 is TGTGCCAGCAGCGTAGCCGAGGGCGGTTACGAGCAGTACTTC. The gene calls are TRBV9 and TRBJ2-7; D may be TRBD2 (5 bases). Germline V gene lookup returns CDR1 SGDLS and CDR2 YYNGEE. The CDR3 consists of 14 residues. The germline V and J ends were trimmed by 0 bases and 4 bases, with 11 bases remaining between them.

The chain couples TRBV19 to TRBJ2-3; D gene ambiguous. The CDR3 is 14 amino acids. CDR1 and CDR2 (germline): LNHDA, SQIVND (reference sequence). V was trimmed by 3 bases and J by 5 bases, leaving 12 bases between them. CDR3 DNA sequence: TGTGCCAGTAGTATCCCTGGACGGCAAGATACGCAGTATTTT. Translation gives CASSIPGRQDTQYF. Looking up the rest from reference TRBV19 and TRBJ2-3 gives the full variable domain: DGGITQSPKYLFRKEGQNVTLSCEQNLNHDAMYWYRQDPGQGLRLIYYSQIVNDFQKGDIAEGYSVSREKKESFPLTVTSAQKNPTAFYLCASSIPGRQDTQYFGPGTRLTVL.

Only a few counts were recorded for this clone. The chain recombines TRBV20-1 with TRBJ2-5; D ambiguous. Germline-derived CDR1 and CDR2 are DFQATT and SNEGSKA (reference sequence). V shed 2 bases and J shed 4 bases, with 5 bases lying between them. This CDR3 region has 11 residues. The CDR3 DNA follows: TGCAGTGCTAGAATGGCAGAGACCCAGTACTTC. It specifies CSARMAETQYF.

The chain employs TRBV7-2 and TRBJ2-3, with a possible D match to TRBD2 (5 bases). The V gene's germline CDR1 is SGHTA and CDR2 FQGNSA. The CDR3 consists of 18 residues. V gave up 4 bases and J gave up 1 base, with 21 bases separating them. For the CDR3, the DNA is TGTGCCAGCAGCTCTCTCTTGAGGGTGAGAGCCCGCACAGATACGCAGTATTTT. This codes for CASSSLLRVRARTDTQYF.

CDR3 nucleotides: TGTGCCTATTGCCGGACCCCTTCGAGTACGCAGTATTTT. Encoded protein: CAYCRTPSSTQYF. V and J are TRBV30 and TRBJ2-3; D uncertain. Germline CDR1 reads GTSNPN; CDR2 reads SVGIG (reference sequence). CDR3 length: 13 residues. Trimming cost V 7 bases and J 8 bases, with 19 bases left between them.

The rearrangement links TRBV4-1 to TRBJ2-1, with TRBD2 matching 8 bases. Unmatched junction bases numbered 15, after V lost 7 bases and J lost 7 bases. The CDR3 has 16 amino acids. CDR1 MGHRA and CDR2 YSYEKL come from the germline V gene. CDR3 residues: CASTRQVGLAGNEQFF. As DNA, the CDR3 is TGCGCCAGCACCCGTCAGGTCGGACTAGCAGGGAATGAGCAGTTCTTC.

Comment on this clone: In the same sample, other DNA sequences code for this CDR3. The V and J genes are TRBV4-3 and TRBJ2-5, with D tentatively TRBD2 (5 bases). There are 14 residues in the CDR3. The V and J ends lost 0 bases and 5 bases respectively, with 10 bases between them. From germline, CDR1 is LGHNA and CDR2 YSLEER. As DNA, the CDR3 is TGCGCCAGCAGCCAAGACAGTGGAGGCGAGACCCAGTACTTC. It yields the protein CASSQDSGGETQYF.

This clone was detected only a few times. This chain joins TRBV30 and TRBJ1-5, with unresolved D. The V end was cut by 0 bases, the J end by 9 bases, with 12 bases between. The CDR3 has 13 residues. The germline gives CDR1 GTSNPN, CDR2 SVGIG (reference sequence). The CDR3 sequence is CAWSVSGSGPQHF. The DNA for the CDR3 is TGTGCCTGGAGTGTCAGCGGATCGGGGCCCCAGCATTTT. Full variable domain (missing parts from reference TRBV30 and TRBJ1-5): SQTIHQWPATLVQPVGSPLSLECTVEGTSNPNLYWYRQAAGRGLQLLFYSVGIGQISSEVPQNLSASRPQDRQFILSSKKLLLSDSGFYLCAWSVSGSGPQHFGDGTRLSIL.

This clone appeared a few times. J is TRBJ2-4 and V is TRBV7-3; perhaps TRBD2 as D (5 bases). The CDR3 contains 14 residues. Trimming cost V 2 bases and J 8 bases, with 13 bases left between them. Germline V CDR1 and CDR2: SGHTA, FQGTGA. In DNA, the CDR3 is TGTGCCAGCAGCTTATTTCCCTTCGGGGACATTCAGTACTTC. Translated: CASSLFPFGDIQYF.